This T cell receptor (beta chain) was sequenced in a study of control samples from healthy donors and cancer patients. Produced via immunoSEQ multiplex PCR; TCRdb's table is partial and in-frame only. The sample carries fewer than 200,000 clones, 80% to 90% recorded once. This sequence originates from a woman between 25 and 40 years old in good health. The sample comprised blood.

CDR3 sequence (DNA): TGTGCCAGCAGCTTGGTTGACGGGACAAATGAAAAACTGTTTTTT. This gives the protein CASSLVDGTNEKLFF. The chain uses TRBV5-5 and TRBJ1-4; TRBD1 might be the D (6 bases). Deletions cut 0 bases from V and 5 bases from J, with 11 bases between. Germline V gene sequence: CDR1 SGHKS, CDR2 YYEKEE (reference sequence). This CDR3 is built from 15 residues.